These 16 T cell receptor beta chains were sequenced from one sample in a study of cytomegalovirus exposure and HLA in healthy donors. The primer mix had 60 Vbeta and 13 Jbeta primers. Measured with immunoSEQ multiplex PCR; TCRdb has only the in-frame clones, and not every one. The repertoire holds about 120,000 clones, with around three quarters as singletons. Sequencing was carried out using PBMCs. The receptor set was obtained from a human donor in good health.

The genes are TRBV2 and TRBJ1-5, with 7 bases fitting TRBD1. The V segment lost 6 bases and the J segment 2 bases; nucleotides outside the gene matches: 7. The CDR3 spans 15 residues. The germline V gene has CDR1 SNHLY and CDR2 FYNNEI. The CDR3 bases are TGTGCCAGCAGGGTAGACAGGGCCGGCAATCAGCCCCAGCATTTT. This sequence encodes CASRVDRAGNQPQHF. The entire variable domain, with the rest obtained from reference TRBV2 and TRBJ1-5, is as follows: EPEVTQTPSHQVTQMGQEVILRCVPISNHLYFYWYRQILGQKVEFLVSFYNNEISEKSEIFDDQFSVERPDGSNFTLKIRSTKLEDSAMYFCASRVDRAGNQPQHFGDGTRLSIL.

This chain connects TRBV2 to TRBJ1-3; 11 nucleotides line up with TRBD1. This CDR3 is built from 15 residues. Losses at the gene ends were 5 bases for V and 4 bases for J; bases not matched to a gene: 4. Per germline, CDR1 SNHLY and CDR2 FYNNEI. CDR3 DNA: TGTGCCAGCAGTCCGGACAGGGGGCTGGGAAACACCATATATTTT. The encoded protein is CASSPDRGLGNTIYF.

This sequence joins TRBV7-6 and TRBJ1-4; no clear D gene. This CDR3 region has 16 residues. V was pared by 1 base and J by 3 bases, with 12 bases between. The germline gives CDR1 SGHVS, CDR2 FNYEAQ. CDR3 DNA sequence: TGTGCCAGCAGCTTAGAGGTGGGCAGCTCTAATGAAAAACTGTTTTTT. Translating gives CASSLEVGSSNEKLFF.

The V and J genes are TRBV5-1 and TRBJ1-1; no clear D gene. The V end lost 0 bases, the J end lost 1 base, and 10 bases lay between the germline ends. Germline V lookup: CDR1 SGHRS, CDR2 YFSETQ. The CDR3 is made up of 15 amino acids. The CDR3 here is CASSLGGIQNTEAFF. CDR3 bases: TGCGCCAGCAGCTTGGGAGGGATCCAGAACACTGAAGCTTTCTTT.

The genes are TRBV6-1 and TRBJ2-7, with a tentative D call TRBD1 (6 bases). V lost 0 bases and J 3 bases, leaving 12 bases between the germline ends. The CDR3 has 15 amino acids. The germline V gene encodes CDR1 MNHNS and CDR2 SASEGT. As DNA, the CDR3 is TGTGCCAGCAGTGAAGCGCAGGGGTCGGTCTACGAGCAGTACTTC. The encoded protein is CASSEAQGSVYEQYF.

This chain joins TRBV7-2 and TRBJ1-2, with 8 bases matching TRBD1. Germline CDR1 SGHTA, CDR2 FQGNSA. The CDR3 consists of 14 residues. V dropped 5 bases and J dropped 7; count of bases not matched to a gene: 9. The DNA for the CDR3 is TGTGCCAGCAGCGCCGGACAGGGTACCAGTGGCTACACCTTC. Translated: CASSAGQGTSGYTF.

V usage is TRBV11-2 and J usage is TRBJ2-5; D perhaps matches TRBD1 (6 bases). Germline assignment: CDR1 SGHAT and CDR2 FQNNGV. With 2 bases removed from V and 4 bases from J, the gap between germline ends came to 11 bases. There are 14 residues in the CDR3. CDR3 nucleotide sequence: TGTGCCAGCAGCTTAACAGGGAAGGCAGAGACCCAGTACTTC. Its translation is CASSLTGKAETQYF.

The rearrangement links TRBV2 to TRBJ1-2, with TRBD1 as a possible D gene (5 bases). Germline CDR1 SNHLY, CDR2 FYNNEI. The ends were cut back, 8 bases at V and 8 bases at J, with 15 bases in the middle. The CDR3 totals 12 residues. The chain's CDR3 is CASVSDRSGYTF. CDR3 bases: TGTGCCAGCGTGTCTGACAGAAGCGGCTACACCTTC.

This chain links TRBV29-1 with TRBJ1-4; TRBD1 is a possible D gene (6 bases). The CDR3 length is 14 residues. Trimming left V 3 bases short and J 8 bases short, with 16 bases between. Germline lookup yields CDR1 SQVTM and CDR2 ANQGSEA. In nucleotides, the CDR3 is TGCAGCGTTGATATCGGTAGCAGGGGCGAAAAACTGTTTTTT. This sequence encodes CSVDIGSRGEKLFF.

This chain joins TRBV5-1 and TRBJ1-6; perhaps TRBD1 as D (6 bases). V gave up 0 bases and J gave up 10 bases, with 14 bases separating them. The CDR3 totals 15 residues. The germline CDR1 and CDR2 sequences are SGHRS and YFSETQ. CDR3 residues: CASSLEGRGGSPLHF. CDR3 DNA sequence: TGCGCCAGCAGCTTGGAAGGCAGGGGTGGCTCACCCCTCCACTTT.

The chain links TRBV6-5 to TRBJ2-1, with D maybe TRBD2 (5 bases). This CDR3 has 15 residues. Trimming cost V 5 bases and J 2 bases, with 13 bases left between them. Germline CDR1 MNHEY, CDR2 SVGAGI. The CDR3 coding sequence is TGTGCCAGCAGTACTCTACGGCGGGCCTACAATGAGCAGTTCTTC. Encoded protein: CASSTLRRAYNEQFF.

The chain links TRBV28 to TRBJ1-5; D is undetermined. Germline V gives CDR1 MDHEN, CDR2 SYDVKM. Trimming left V 8 bases short and J 0 bases short, with 8 bases between. The CDR3 contains 13 residues. The CDR3 DNA reads TGTGCCAGCGATGAGGATAGCAATCAGCCCCAGCATTTT. Translation gives CASDEDSNQPQHF.

This sequence joins TRBV27 and TRBJ2-1; D perhaps matches TRBD2 (6 bases). The CDR3 length is 13 residues. The germline V and J ends were trimmed by 8 bases and 7 bases, with 15 bases remaining between them. From germline, CDR1 is MNHEY and CDR2 SMNVEV (reference sequence). The CDR3 protein is CASGTSLGNEQFF. The CDR3, as DNA: TGTGCCAGCGGTACTAGCTTGGGGAATGAGCAGTTCTTC.

The chain recombines TRBV10-1 with TRBJ2-1; tentatively, D is TRBD2 (5 bases). The V gene lost 2 bases and the J gene lost 5 bases, with 13 bases spanning the gap. CDR3 length: 15 amino acids. Germline V gives CDR1 WNHNN, CDR2 SYGVQD (reference sequence). This CDR3 reads CASSEDEGAHNEQFF. The CDR3 DNA reads as TGCGCCAGCAGTGAGGACGAGGGCGCCCACAATGAGCAGTTCTTC.

This chain links TRBV19 with TRBJ2-1, with D maybe TRBD1 (5 bases). Trimming left V 4 bases short and J 0 bases short, with 13 bases between. In germline, CDR1 is LNHDA, CDR2 SQIVND (reference sequence). CDR3 size: 16 residues. DNA of the CDR3: TGTGCCAGTAGTAAAGGGGCGACCGGCTCCTACAATGAGCAGTTCTTC. The encoded protein is CASSKGATGSYNEQFF.

The chain carries TRBV6-5 and TRBJ2-3; 11 nucleotides line up with TRBD2. CDR1 is MNHEY and CDR2 is SVGAGI in the germline V gene. J lost 1 base, V lost 6 bases, and 0 bases had no gene match. The CDR3 sequence is 14 residues long. The CDR3 sequence is CASRTSGGTDTQYF. DNA of the CDR3: TGTGCCAGCAGGACTAGCGGGGGCACAGATACGCAGTATTTT.